The 10 T cell receptor beta chains given below trace back to one sample, sequenced in a study of blood T cell repertoires in COVID-19. Some clones are missing from TCRdb's copy, which holds only in-frame ones; the method was immunoSEQ multiplex PCR. There are fewer than 250,000 clones in the sample; 86% occur only once, and roughly 10% lies in the top ten. The sample comprised peripheral blood. These receptors were obtained from a man aged 45-65 years with COVID-19, enrolled during active disease.

The chain recombines TRBV4-3 with TRBJ2-7; 7 bases agree with TRBD1. After removal of 1 base from V and 3 bases from J, the junction contained 3 bases not matched to a gene. The V gene's germline CDR1 is LGHNA and CDR2 YSLEER. This CDR3 is built from 14 residues. This CDR3 is CASSQGQGNYEQYF. CDR3 sequence (DNA): TGCGCCAGCAGCCAAGGACAGGGTAACTACGAGCAGTACTTC.

V usage is TRBV18 and J usage is TRBJ1-5; D is unclear. This CDR3 is 15 amino acids long. Per the germline V gene, CDR1 is KGHSH and CDR2 is LQKENI. The V and J ends lost 2 bases and 0 bases respectively, with 8 bases between them. The CDR3 region has the DNA TGTGCCAGCTCACCAACGGGGAATAGCAATCAGCCCCAGCATTTT. Amino acids: CASSPTGNSNQPQHF.

About this clone: The junction departs from germline at one end; a sequencing error may be responsible. Other DNA variants within this sample encode the same CDR3. The V and J genes are TRBV7-3 and TRBJ2-2; 8 bases agree with TRBD2. The germline CDR1 and CDR2 sequences are SGHTA and FQGTGA. CDR3 size: 15 residues. The CDR3 DNA is TGTGCCAGCAGCGTAACGGGCGGGGGGCCCGGGGAGCTGTTTTTT. This sequence encodes CASSVTGGGPGELFF.

The chain couples TRBV28 to TRBJ2-5, with D tentatively TRBD2 (6 bases). Trimming stripped 4 bases from V and 4 bases from J, with 19 bases between. The CDR3 sequence is 16 residues long. Germline CDR1 reads MDHEN; CDR2 reads SYDVKM. This chain's CDR3 is CASSSDVRVGGETQYF. CDR3 DNA: TGTGCCAGCAGTTCCGACGTCAGGGTGGGGGGAGAGACCCAGTACTTC.

The chain is built from TRBV27 and TRBJ2-7, with TRBD1 matching 7 bases. The V segment lost 5 bases and the J segment 4 bases; nucleotides outside the gene matches: 14. This CDR3 has 16 residues. Germline lookup yields CDR1 MNHEY and CDR2 SMNVEV (reference sequence). The DNA of the CDR3 is TGTGCCAGCAGTAGCATCCCGGGACAGAAAGATTACGAGCAGTACTTC. This translates into CASSSIPGQKDYEQYF.

The chain combines TRBV15 with TRBJ1-1, with D perhaps TRBD1 (6 bases). Germline lookup yields CDR1 LNHNV and CDR2 YYDKDF (reference sequence). This CDR3 region has 15 residues. The germline V and J ends were trimmed by 3 bases and 2 bases, with 13 bases remaining between them. DNA for the CDR3: TGTGCCACCAGCAGGGACAGAGCCCCAAACACTGAAGCTTTCTTT. Protein: CATSRDRAPNTEAFF. The full variable domain, completed using reference TRBV15 and TRBJ1-1, is DAMVIQNPRYQVTQFGKPVTLSCSQTLNHNVMYWYQQKSSQAPKLLFHYYDKDFNNEADTPDNFQSRRPNTSFCFLDIRSPGLGDTAMYLCATSRDRAPNTEAFFGQGTRLTVV.

This clone was seen more than once but under ten times. The rearrangement links TRBV11-2 to TRBJ1-1; 8 nucleotides align to TRBD1. V lost 5 bases, J lost 4 bases, and 12 bases stayed unmatched. Germline assignment: CDR1 SGHAT and CDR2 FQNNGV. This CDR3 spans 16 amino acids. CDR3 DNA sequence: TGTGCCAGCAGCCGACCCACAGGGGGAAGTGGCACTGAAGCTTTCTTT. It is translated as CASSRPTGGSGTEAFF.

The CDR3 is CASSPPPSGISYEQYF. The CDR3 region has the DNA TGTGCCAGCTCACCACCCCCTAGCGGGATCTCCTACGAGCAGTACTTC. The V call is TRBV18, the J call TRBJ2-7; 9 positions agree with TRBD2. Germline V lookup: CDR1 KGHSH, CDR2 LQKENI. With V trimmed by 0 bases and J by 0 bases, 3 bases remained unmatched. This CDR3 has 16 residues.

This clone showed up just a few times. The V call is TRBV3-1 (or the pseudogene TRBV3-2), the J call TRBJ1-1; D not certain. The V gene lost 1 base and the J gene lost 1 base, with 10 bases spanning the gap. The germline gives CDR1 LGHDT, CDR2 YNNKEL (reference sequence). The CDR3 totals 15 residues. DNA for the CDR3: TGTGCCAGCAGCCAAGGCGTCGGAGAGAACACTGAAGCTTTCTTT. It translates to CASSQGVGENTEAFF.

This chain links TRBV28 with TRBJ2-7; the match to TRBD1 covers 8 bases. Germline-derived CDR1 and CDR2 are MDHEN and SYDVKM. This CDR3 spans 18 amino acids. J lost 0 bases, V lost 6 bases, and 16 bases had no gene match. The CDR3 loop is CASSQGATWSLRSYEQYF. The CDR3 region has the DNA TGTGCCAGCAGCCAGGGGGCAACGTGGTCCCTACGCTCCTACGAGCAGTACTTC.